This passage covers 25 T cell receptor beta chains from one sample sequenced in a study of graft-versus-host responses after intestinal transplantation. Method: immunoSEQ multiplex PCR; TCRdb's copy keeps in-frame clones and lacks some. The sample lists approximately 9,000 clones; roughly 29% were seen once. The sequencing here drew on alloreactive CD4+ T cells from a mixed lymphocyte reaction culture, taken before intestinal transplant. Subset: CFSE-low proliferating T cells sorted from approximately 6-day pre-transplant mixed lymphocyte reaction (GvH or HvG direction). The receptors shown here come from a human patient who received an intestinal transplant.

The DNA of the CDR3 is TGTGCCGGACCCCTGAATTTGCAACAAAACATTCAGTACTTC. Translation gives CAGPLNLQQNIQYF. The rearrangement links TRBV6-5 to TRBJ2-4; D is unresolved. Trimming removed 11 bases at V and 5 bases at J, with 19 bases between. Germline loops: CDR1 MNHEY, CDR2 SVGAGI. The CDR3 spans 14 residues.

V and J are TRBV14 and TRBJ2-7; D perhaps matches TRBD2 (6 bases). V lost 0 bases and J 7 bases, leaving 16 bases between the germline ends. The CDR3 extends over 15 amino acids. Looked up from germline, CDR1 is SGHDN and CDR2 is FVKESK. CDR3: CASSQDSGAPWEQYF. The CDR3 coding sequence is TGTGCCAGCAGCCAAGATTCGGGAGCCCCTTGGGAGCAGTACTTC.

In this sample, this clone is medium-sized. CDR3 protein: CASSIGGGGTYNEQFF. CDR3 coding DNA: TGTGCCAGTAGTATAGGGGGCGGAGGGACCTACAATGAGCAGTTCTTC. The V call is TRBV19, the J call TRBJ2-1; maybe TRBD2 (6 bases). Trimming cost V 1 base and J 2 bases, with 12 bases left between them. This CDR3 is 16 amino acids long. Looked up from germline, CDR1 is LNHDA and CDR2 is SQIVND (reference sequence).

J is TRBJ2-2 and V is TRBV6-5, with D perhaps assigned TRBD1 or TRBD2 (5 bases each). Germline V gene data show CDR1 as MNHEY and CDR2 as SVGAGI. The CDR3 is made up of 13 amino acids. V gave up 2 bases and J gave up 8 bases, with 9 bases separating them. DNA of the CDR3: TGTGCCAGCAGTTACGGGGGATCAGGGGAGCTGTTTTTT. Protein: CASSYGGSGELFF.

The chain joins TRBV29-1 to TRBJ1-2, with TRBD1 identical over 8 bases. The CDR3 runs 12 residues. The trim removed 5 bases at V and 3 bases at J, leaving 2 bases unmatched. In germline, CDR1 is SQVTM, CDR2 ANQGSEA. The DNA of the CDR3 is TGCAGCGTTCTACAGGGGGACTATGGCTACACCTTC. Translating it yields CSVLQGDYGYTF.

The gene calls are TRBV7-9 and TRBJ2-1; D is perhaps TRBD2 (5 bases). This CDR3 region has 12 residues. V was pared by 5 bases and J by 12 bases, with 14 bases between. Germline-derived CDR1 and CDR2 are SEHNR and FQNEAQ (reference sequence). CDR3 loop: CASSLGAGGQFF. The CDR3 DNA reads TGTGCCAGCAGCCTAGGTGCGGGTGGGCAGTTCTTC.

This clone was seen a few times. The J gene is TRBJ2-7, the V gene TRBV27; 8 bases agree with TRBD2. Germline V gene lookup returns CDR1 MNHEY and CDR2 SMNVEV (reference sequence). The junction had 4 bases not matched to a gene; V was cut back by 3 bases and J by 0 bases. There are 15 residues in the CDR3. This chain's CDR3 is CASSFSGGYSYEQYF. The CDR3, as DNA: TGTGCCAGCAGTTTCAGCGGGGGTTACTCCTACGAGCAGTACTTC.

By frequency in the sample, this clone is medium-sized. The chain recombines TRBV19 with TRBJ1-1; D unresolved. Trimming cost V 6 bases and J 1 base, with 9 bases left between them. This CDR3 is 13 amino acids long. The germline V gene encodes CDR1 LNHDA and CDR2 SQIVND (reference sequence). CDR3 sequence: CASSWGTNTEAFF. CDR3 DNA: TGTGCCAGTAGCTGGGGTACGAACACTGAAGCTTTCTTT.

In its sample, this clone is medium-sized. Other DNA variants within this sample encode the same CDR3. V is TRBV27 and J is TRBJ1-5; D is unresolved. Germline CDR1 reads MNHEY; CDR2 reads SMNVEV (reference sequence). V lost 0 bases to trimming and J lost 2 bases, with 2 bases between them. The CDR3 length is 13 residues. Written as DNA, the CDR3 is TGTGCCAGCAGTTTATCGGGCAATCAGCCCCAGCATTTT. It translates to CASSLSGNQPQHF.

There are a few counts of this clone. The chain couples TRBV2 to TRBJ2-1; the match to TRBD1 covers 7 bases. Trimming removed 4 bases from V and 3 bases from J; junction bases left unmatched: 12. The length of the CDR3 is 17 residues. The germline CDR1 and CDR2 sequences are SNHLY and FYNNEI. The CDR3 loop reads CASSVSVTGQLYNEQFF. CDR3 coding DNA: TGTGCCAGCAGTGTGTCCGTGACGGGACAGCTCTACAATGAGCAGTTCTTC.

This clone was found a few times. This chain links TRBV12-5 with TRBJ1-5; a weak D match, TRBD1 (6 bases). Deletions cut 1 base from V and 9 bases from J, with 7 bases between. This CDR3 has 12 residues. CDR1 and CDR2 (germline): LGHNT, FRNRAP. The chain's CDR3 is CASGLGGGPQHF. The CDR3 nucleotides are TGTGCTAGTGGTTTGGGAGGGGGGCCCCAGCATTTT.

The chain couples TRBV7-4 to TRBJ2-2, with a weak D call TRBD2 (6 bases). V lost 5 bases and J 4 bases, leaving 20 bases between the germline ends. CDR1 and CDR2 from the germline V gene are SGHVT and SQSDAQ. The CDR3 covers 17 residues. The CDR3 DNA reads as TGTGCCAGCAGCCGCCGTCCGGAGGGCCCAGTCACCGGGGAGCTGTTTTTT. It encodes CASSRRPEGPVTGELFF.

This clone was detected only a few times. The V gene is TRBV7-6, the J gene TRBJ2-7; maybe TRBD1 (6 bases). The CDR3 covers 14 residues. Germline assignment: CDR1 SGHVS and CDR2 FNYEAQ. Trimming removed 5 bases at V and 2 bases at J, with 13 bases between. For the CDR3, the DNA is TGTGCCAGCAGCCTAGATCCAGGGGCCTACGAGCAGTACTTC. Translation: CASSLDPGAYEQYF. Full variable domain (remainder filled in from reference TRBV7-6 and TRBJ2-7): GAGVSQSPRYKVTKRGQDVALRCDPISGHVSLYWYRQALGQGPEFLTYFNYEAQQDKSGLPNDRFSAERPEGSISTLTIQRTEQRDSAMYRCASSLDPGAYEQYFGPGTRLTVT.

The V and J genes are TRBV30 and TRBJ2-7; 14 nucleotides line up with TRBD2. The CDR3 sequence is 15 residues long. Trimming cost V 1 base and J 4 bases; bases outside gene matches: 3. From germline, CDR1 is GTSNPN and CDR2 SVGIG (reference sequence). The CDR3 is CAWSGGTSGRYEQYF. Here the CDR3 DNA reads TGTGCCTGGAGTGGGGGGACTAGCGGGAGATACGAGCAGTACTTC.

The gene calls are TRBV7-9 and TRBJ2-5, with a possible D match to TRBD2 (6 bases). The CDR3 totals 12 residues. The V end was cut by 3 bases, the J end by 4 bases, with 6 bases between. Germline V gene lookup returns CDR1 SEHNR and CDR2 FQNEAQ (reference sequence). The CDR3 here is CASSFGGETQYF. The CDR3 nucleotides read TGTGCCAGCAGCTTCGGGGGAGAGACCCAGTACTTC.

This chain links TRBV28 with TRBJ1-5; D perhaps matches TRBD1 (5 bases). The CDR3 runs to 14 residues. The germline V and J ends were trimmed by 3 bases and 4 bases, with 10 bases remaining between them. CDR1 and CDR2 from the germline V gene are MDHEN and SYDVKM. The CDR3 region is CASSLRGYNQPQHF. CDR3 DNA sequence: TGTGCCAGCAGTTTGAGGGGCTATAATCAGCCCCAGCATTTT.

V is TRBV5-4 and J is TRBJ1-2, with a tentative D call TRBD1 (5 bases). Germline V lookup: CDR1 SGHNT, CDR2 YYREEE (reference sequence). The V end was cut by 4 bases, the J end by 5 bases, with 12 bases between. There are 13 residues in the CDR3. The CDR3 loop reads CASSPRDEYGYTF. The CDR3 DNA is TGTGCCAGCAGCCCCCGGGACGAATATGGCTACACCTTC.

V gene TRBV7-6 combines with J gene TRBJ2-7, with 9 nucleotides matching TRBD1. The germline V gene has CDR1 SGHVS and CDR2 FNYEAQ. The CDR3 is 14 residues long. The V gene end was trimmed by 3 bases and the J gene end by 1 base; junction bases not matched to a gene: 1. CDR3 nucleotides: TGTGCCAGCAGCTTCGACAGGGGGTCCTACGAGCAGTACTTC. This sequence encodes CASSFDRGSYEQYF.

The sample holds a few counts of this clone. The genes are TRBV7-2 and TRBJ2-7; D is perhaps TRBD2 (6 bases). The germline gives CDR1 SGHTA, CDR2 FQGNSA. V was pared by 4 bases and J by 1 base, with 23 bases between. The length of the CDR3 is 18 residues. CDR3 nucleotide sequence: TGTGCCAGCAGCTCGCAGTACCGGGACTCAATGTTGTCCTACGAGCAGTACTTC. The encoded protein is CASSSQYRDSMLSYEQYF.

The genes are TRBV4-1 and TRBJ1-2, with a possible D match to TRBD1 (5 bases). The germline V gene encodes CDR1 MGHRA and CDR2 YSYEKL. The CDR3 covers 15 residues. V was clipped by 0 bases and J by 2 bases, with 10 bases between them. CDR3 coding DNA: TGCGCCAGCAGCCAAGAATACGGGGGAAACTATGGCTACACCTTC. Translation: CASSQEYGGNYGYTF.

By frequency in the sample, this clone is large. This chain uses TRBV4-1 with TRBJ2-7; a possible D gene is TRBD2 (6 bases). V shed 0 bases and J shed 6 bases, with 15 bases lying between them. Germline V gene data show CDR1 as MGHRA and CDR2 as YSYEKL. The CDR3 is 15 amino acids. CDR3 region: CASSQEPHRGSEQYF. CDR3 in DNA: TGCGCCAGCAGCCAAGAGCCCCATCGGGGGTCCGAGCAGTACTTC.

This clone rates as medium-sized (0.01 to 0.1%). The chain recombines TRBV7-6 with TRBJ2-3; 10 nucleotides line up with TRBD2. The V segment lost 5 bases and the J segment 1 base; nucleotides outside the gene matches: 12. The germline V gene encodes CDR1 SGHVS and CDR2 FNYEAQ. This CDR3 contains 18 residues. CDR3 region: CASSVSLAGESGTDTQYF. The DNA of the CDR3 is TGTGCCAGCAGCGTAAGCCTAGCGGGAGAATCTGGCACAGATACGCAGTATTTT.

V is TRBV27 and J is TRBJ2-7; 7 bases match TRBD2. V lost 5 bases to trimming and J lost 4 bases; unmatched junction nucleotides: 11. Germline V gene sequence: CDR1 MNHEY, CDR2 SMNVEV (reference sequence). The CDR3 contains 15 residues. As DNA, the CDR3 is TGTGCCAGCAGTGAGGAAGGTACTAGCGTATACGAGCAGTACTTC. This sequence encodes CASSEEGTSVYEQYF.

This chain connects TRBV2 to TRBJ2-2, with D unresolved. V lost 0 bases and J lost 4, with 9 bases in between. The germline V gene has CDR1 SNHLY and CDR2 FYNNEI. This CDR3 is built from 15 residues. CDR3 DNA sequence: TGTGCCAGCAGTGAAGCGCTGGTGGGCACCGGGGAGCTGTTTTTT. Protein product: CASSEALVGTGELFF. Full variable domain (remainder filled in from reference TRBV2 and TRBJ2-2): EPEVTQTPSHQVTQMGQEVILRCVPISNHLYFYWYRQILGQKVEFLVSFYNNEISEKSEIFDDQFSVERPDGSNFTLKIRSTKLEDSAMYFCASSEALVGTGELFFGEGSRLTVL.

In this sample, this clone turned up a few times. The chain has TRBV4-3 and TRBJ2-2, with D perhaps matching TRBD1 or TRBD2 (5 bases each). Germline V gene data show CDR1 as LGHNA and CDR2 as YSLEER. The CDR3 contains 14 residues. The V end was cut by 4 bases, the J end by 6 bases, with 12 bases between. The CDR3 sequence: CASSPPEGSGELFF. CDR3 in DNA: TGCGCCAGCAGCCCCCCTGAGGGGTCCGGGGAGCTGTTTTTT.